This TCR beta chain was observed in a study of cytomegalovirus exposure and HLA in healthy donors. The study's findings and limits: Later work associated 16,951 TCR beta sequences with HLA alleles at 0.05 false discovery rate.

This clone was seen more than once but under ten times. Its antigen is unknown. The PCR was carried out with 60 Vbeta primers and 13 Jbeta primers. Only in-frame clones appear in the TCRdb table, and some are missing; sequencing was by immunoSEQ multiplex PCR. The sample shows around 76,000 clones, 70% of them seen only once. Trimming removed 2 bases from V and 9 bases from J; junction bases left unmatched: 6. This CDR3 has 16 residues. Per germline, CDR1 ENHRY and CDR2 SYGVKD. The clonotype was recovered from a woman between 45 and 65 years old in good health and CMV-seropositive. The sequenced sample was PBMCs. This sequence joins TRBV10-3 and TRBJ2-1; 14 bases are shared with TRBD2. CDR3 residues: CAISEIGLAGGSEQFF. The CDR3 DNA follows: TGTGCCATCAGTGAGATCGGACTAGCGGGAGGTAGTGAGCAGTTCTTC.